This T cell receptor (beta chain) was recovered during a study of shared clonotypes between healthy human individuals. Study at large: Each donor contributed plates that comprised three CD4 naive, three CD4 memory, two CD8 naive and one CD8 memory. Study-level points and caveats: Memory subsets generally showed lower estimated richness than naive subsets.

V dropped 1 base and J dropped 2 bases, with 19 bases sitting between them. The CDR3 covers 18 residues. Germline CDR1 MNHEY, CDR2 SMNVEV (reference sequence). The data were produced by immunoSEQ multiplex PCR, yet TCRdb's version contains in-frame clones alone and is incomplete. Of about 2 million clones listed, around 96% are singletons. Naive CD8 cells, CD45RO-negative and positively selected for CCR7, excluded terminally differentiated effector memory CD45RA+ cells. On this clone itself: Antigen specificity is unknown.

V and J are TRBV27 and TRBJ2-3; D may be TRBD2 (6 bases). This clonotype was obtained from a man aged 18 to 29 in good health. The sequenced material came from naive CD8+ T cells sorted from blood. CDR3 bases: TGTGCCAGCAGTTTATTGGGCGGGGCCCTAGGGCACACAGATACGCAGTATTTT. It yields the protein CASSLLGGALGHTDTQYF.